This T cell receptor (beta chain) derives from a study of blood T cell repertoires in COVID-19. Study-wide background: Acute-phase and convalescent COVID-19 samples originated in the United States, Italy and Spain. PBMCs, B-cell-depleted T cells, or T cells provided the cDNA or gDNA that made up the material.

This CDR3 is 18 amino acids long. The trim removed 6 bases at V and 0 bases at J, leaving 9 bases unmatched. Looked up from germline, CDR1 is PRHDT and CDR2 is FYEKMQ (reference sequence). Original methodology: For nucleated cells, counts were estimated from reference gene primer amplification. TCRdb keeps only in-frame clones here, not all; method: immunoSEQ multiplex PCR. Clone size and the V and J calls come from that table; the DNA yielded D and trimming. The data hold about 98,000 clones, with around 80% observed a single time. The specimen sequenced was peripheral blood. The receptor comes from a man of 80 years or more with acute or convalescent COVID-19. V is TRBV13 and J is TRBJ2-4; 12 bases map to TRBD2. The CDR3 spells CASSHGLAGSLAKNIQYF. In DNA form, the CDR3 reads TGTGCCAGCAGTCATGGACTAGCGGGATCCTTAGCCAAAAACATTCAGTACTTC.